The 30 T cell receptor beta chains presented below share a single source sample, sequenced in a study of shared clonotypes between healthy human individuals. Some clones are missing from TCRdb's copy, which holds only in-frame ones; the method was immunoSEQ multiplex PCR. The sample lists 2 million to 3 million clones, over 85% occurring once. The sequenced material came from naive CD4+ T cells sorted from blood. The subset was: CD45RA+ positively selected. All receptors come from a young man in good health.

CDR3 in DNA: TGTGCCAGCTCACCCGGGACCCAGGAAGCTTTCTTT. Protein sequence: CASSPGTQEAFF. The rearrangement joins TRBV18 to TRBJ1-1; D may be TRBD1 (5 bases). CDR1 and CDR2 (germline): KGHSH, LQKENI. The CDR3 runs 12 residues. V was clipped by 3 bases and J by 8 bases, with 10 bases between them.

This clone has a single count. As DNA, the CDR3 is TGTGCCAGCAGCTTAGGAGGGAGTCAGAACGAGCAGTACTTC. This codes for CASSLGGSQNEQYF. The chain joins TRBV11-3 to TRBJ2-7, with D possibly TRBD2 on 5 matching bases. The CDR3 is 14 residues long. Trimming cost V 1 base and J 5 bases, with 12 bases left between them. Germline CDR1 is SGHNT and CDR2 is YENEEA. Full variable domain (missing parts from reference TRBV11-3 and TRBJ2-7): EAGVVQSPRYKIIEKKQPVAFWCNPISGHNTLYWYLQNLGQGPELLIRYENEEAVDDSQLPKDRFSAERLKGVDSTLKIQPAELGDSAVYLCASSLGGSQNEQYFGPGTRLTVT.

Worth noting for this clone: This sample also contains other DNA sequences that code for the same CDR3. The rearrangement links TRBV5-6 to TRBJ2-2; no clear D. Per the germline V gene, CDR1 is SGHDT and CDR2 is YYEEEE. The ends were cut back, 3 bases at V and 6 bases at J, with 6 bases in the middle. This CDR3 has 12 amino acids. As DNA, the CDR3 is TGTGCCAGCAGCTCACTACCCGGGGAGCTGTTTTTT. Protein product: CASSSLPGELFF.

The chain recombines TRBV5-6 with TRBJ2-3; D is unresolved. Germline values: CDR1 SGHDT, CDR2 YYEEEE. Trimming took 1 base from V and 4 from J, leaving 7 bases between them. This CDR3 region has 13 residues. As DNA, the CDR3 is TGTGCCAGCAGCTTGCCGGGTTCAGATACGCAGTATTTT. Its translation: CASSLPGSDTQYF.

V is TRBV29-1 and J is TRBJ2-3, with D perhaps assigned TRBD1 or TRBD2 (5 bases each). Germline V gives CDR1 SQVTM, CDR2 ANQGSEA. CDR3 length: 11 amino acids. Trimming cost V 3 bases and J 8 bases, with 9 bases left between them. CDR3 nucleotides: TGCAGCGTTGAGGTCGGGGCTACGCAGTATTTT. Translated, it gives CSVEVGATQYF.

The rearrangement links TRBV7-3 to TRBJ2-5; possible D gene TRBD1, 5 bases. Germline CDR1 is SGHTA and CDR2 is FQGTGA. Trimming removed 3 bases at V and 3 bases at J, with 8 bases between. This CDR3 is 13 amino acids long. CDR3 sequence: CASSLVREETQYF. DNA for the CDR3: TGTGCCAGCAGCTTGGTCAGGGAAGAGACCCAGTACTTC.

This clone appeared once. V usage is TRBV4-1 and J usage is TRBJ2-5, with D perhaps matching TRBD2 (6 bases). V was cut by 3 bases and J by 4 bases, with 9 bases left in between. The germline CDR1 and CDR2 sequences are MGHRA and YSYEKL. The CDR3 has 13 residues. As DNA, the CDR3 is TGCGCCAGCAGCCAGGGGACTGGAGAGACCCAGTACTTC. It is translated as CASSQGTGETQYF.

On this clone: At one of its ends the junction is not consistent with the germline gene, which may arise from a read error. Other DNA sequences in this specimen translate into the identical CDR3. This sequence joins TRBV7-2 and TRBJ2-7, with a tentative D call TRBD2 (5 bases). Germline CDR1 reads SGHTA; CDR2 reads FQGNSA. The CDR3 has 14 residues. Written as DNA, the CDR3 is TGTGCCAGCAGCCTAGCCCTCGCGGCATACGAGCAGTACTTC. This gives the protein CASSLALAAYEQYF.

The CDR3 protein is CASSVGDSTNEKLFF. In DNA, the CDR3 is TGTGCCAGCAGCGTAGGGGACTCAACTAATGAAAAACTGTTTTTT. V usage is TRBV9 and J usage is TRBJ1-4, with D maybe TRBD1 (5 bases). There are 15 residues in the CDR3. The V gene lost 0 bases and the J gene lost 0 bases, with 6 bases spanning the gap. Germline CDR1 reads SGDLS; CDR2 reads YYNGEE.

The chain is built from TRBV7-9 and TRBJ2-2; D not certain. The CDR3 runs 13 residues. Between the trimmed V and J ends, which lost 6 bases and 4 bases, there was a span of 9 bases. CDR1 is SEHNR and CDR2 is FQNEAQ in the germline V gene (reference sequence). CDR3 in amino acids: CASSLMVTGELFF. DNA for the CDR3: TGTGCCAGCAGTCTAATGGTCACCGGGGAGCTGTTTTTT.

This clone was seen a single time. CDR3 coding DNA: TGTGCTAGTGGTACCGACAGCACTAAAGAGACCCAGTACTTC. Its translation: CASGTDSTKETQYF. The chain carries TRBV12-5 and TRBJ2-5; possibly TRBD1 for D (5 bases). The CDR3 covers 14 residues. Germline CDR1 is LGHNT and CDR2 is FRNRAP. Trimming took off 5 bases at V and 3 bases at J, with 13 bases between the two ends.

The rearrangement joins TRBV6-1 to TRBJ1-2; D remains unclear. Germline CDR1 reads MNHNS; CDR2 reads SASEGT. The CDR3 has 13 amino acids. Between the trimmed V and J ends, which lost 6 bases and 2 bases, there was a span of 10 bases. The chain's CDR3 is CASSVALNYGYTF. Written as DNA, the CDR3 is TGTGCCAGCAGCGTTGCCTTAAACTATGGCTACACCTTC.

Comment on this clone: The sample has other DNA sequences that encode this CDR3 too. V usage is TRBV19 and J usage is TRBJ2-7; D is perhaps TRBD2 (5 bases). This CDR3 contains 13 residues. The germline V and J ends were trimmed by 2 bases and 2 bases, with 7 bases remaining between them. CDR1 is LNHDA and CDR2 is SQIVND in the germline V gene (reference sequence). CDR3 nucleotide sequence: TGTGCCAGTAGTATACGGGGTACCTACGAGCAGTACTTC. It specifies CASSIRGTYEQYF.

Comments on this clone: This same CDR3 is encoded by further DNA sequences in the sample. The J gene is TRBJ1-4, the V gene TRBV6-1; D is unclear. The germline V and J ends were trimmed by 6 bases and 3 bases, with 8 bases remaining between them. Per germline, CDR1 MNHNS and CDR2 SASEGT. The CDR3 totals 13 residues. The DNA for the CDR3 is TGTGCCAGCAGCCGGGCCCCTAATGAAAAACTGTTTTTT. Amino acids: CASSRAPNEKLFF.

This rearrangement joins TRBV7-9 to TRBJ2-1; 9 positions match TRBD1. The germline gives CDR1 SEHNR, CDR2 FQNEAQ (reference sequence). V shed 5 bases and J 12 bases; nucleotides not matched to a gene: 14. This CDR3 is 15 amino acids long. The CDR3 DNA follows: TGTGCCAGCAGCCTGGCGGACAGGGGTCCGGGAGGGCAGTTCTTC. This gives the protein CASSLADRGPGGQFF.

The chain joins TRBV23-1 to TRBJ1-2; 8 nucleotides match TRBD1. TRBV23-1 has ORF status, its function being uncertain. The CDR3 has 22 residues. Losses at the gene ends were 3 bases for V and 4 bases for J; bases not matched to a gene: 28. The CDR3 sequence is CASSHQGAGGTRTLPLTYGYTF. CDR3 in DNA: TGCGCCAGCAGTCATCAGGGGGCGGGGGGTACCCGAACCCTTCCTTTGACCTATGGCTACACCTTC.

This clone has only a few counts. Other DNA sequences from this sample encode an identical CDR3 as well. The genes are TRBV2 and TRBJ2-7; maybe TRBD1 (5 bases). V gave up 4 bases and J gave up 3 bases, with 7 bases separating them. Germline V CDR1 and CDR2: SNHLY, FYNNEI. The CDR3 totals 12 residues. Here the CDR3 DNA reads TGTGCCAGCAGTGGTGACAGCTACGAGCAGTACTTC. It specifies CASSGDSYEQYF.

This chain connects TRBV28 to TRBJ1-5; 7 bases line up with TRBD1. J gave up 0 bases and V 6 bases, and 5 bases lay outside the gene matches. Germline CDR1 and CDR2: MDHEN and SYDVKM. The CDR3 spans 15 residues. CDR3 protein: CASSQTGASNQPQHF. For the CDR3, the DNA is TGTGCCAGCAGCCAAACAGGGGCTAGCAATCAGCCCCAGCATTTT.

The V and J genes are TRBV9 and TRBJ2-7; TRBD1 is a possible D gene (5 bases). This CDR3 is built from 14 residues. Germline V gene data show CDR1 as SGDLS and CDR2 as YYNGEE. The V end lost 4 bases, the J end lost 2 bases, and 13 bases lay between the germline ends. The CDR3 nucleotides read TGTGCCAGCAGCCCCACCACAGGTCCCTACGAGCAGTACTTC. It is translated as CASSPTTGPYEQYF.

This chain links TRBV30 with TRBJ1-4; D is undetermined. Germline CDR1 reads GTSNPN; CDR2 reads SVGIG (reference sequence). The ends were cut back, 0 bases at V and 3 bases at J, with 11 bases in the middle. The CDR3 has 15 amino acids. The CDR3 bases are TGTGCCTGGAGTGTGTCAGGTGTTTCTAATGAAAAACTGTTTTTT. Translating gives CAWSVSGVSNEKLFF.

The genes are TRBV29-1 and TRBJ2-3, with D uncertain. This CDR3 comprises 11 residues. With 3 bases removed from V and 6 bases from J, the gap between germline ends came to 7 bases. Germline V gene sequence: CDR1 SQVTM, CDR2 ANQGSEA. The CDR3 region is CSVESSDTQYF. The CDR3 coding sequence is TGCAGCGTTGAGTCGAGCGATACGCAGTATTTT.

V usage is TRBV6-6 and J usage is TRBJ2-7; 7 positions match TRBD2. V trimming: 6 bases; J trimming: 3 bases; junction bases outside the gene matches: 8. CDR1 is MNHNY and CDR2 is SVGAGI in the germline V gene (reference sequence). This CDR3 is built from 14 residues. CDR3 in DNA: TGTGCCAGCAGACTTAGGCTAGCGGACTACGAGCAGTACTTC. Translation gives CASRLRLADYEQYF.

J is TRBJ2-1 and V is TRBV28; possibly TRBD2 for D (5 bases). Germline V CDR1 and CDR2: MDHEN, SYDVKM. This CDR3 comprises 11 residues. V lost 6 bases and J lost 11, with 11 bases in between. CDR3: CASSSGIQQFF. DNA of the CDR3: TGTGCCAGCAGCTCCGGGATCCAGCAGTTCTTC.

The rearrangement uses TRBV4-2 and TRBJ2-7; D remains unclear. V dropped 4 bases and J dropped 5 bases, with 21 bases sitting between them. Germline CDR1 is LGHNA and CDR2 is YNFKEQ. CDR3 length: 16 residues. Here the CDR3 DNA reads TGTGCCAGCAGCCCCTGGCAAGGGCCCCGAACCCACGAGCAGTACTTC. Protein product: CASSPWQGPRTHEQYF.

J is TRBJ2-2 and V is TRBV4-1; D unclear. There are 14 residues in the CDR3. The V end was cut by 4 bases, the J end by 6 bases, with 12 bases between. CDR1 and CDR2 (germline): MGHRA, YSYEKL. This CDR3 is CASSPPRVSGELFF. CDR3 DNA sequence: TGCGCCAGCAGCCCCCCCAGAGTTTCCGGGGAGCTGTTTTTT.

CDR3 in DNA: TGTGCCAGCAGCTTATTCAGGGGGAATGAGCAGTTCTTC. Translating it yields CASSLFRGNEQFF. This chain links TRBV7-3 with TRBJ2-1; the match to TRBD1 covers 7 bases. The CDR3 loop spans 13 amino acids. From germline, CDR1 is SGHTA and CDR2 FQGTGA. V trimming: 2 bases; J trimming: 7 bases; junction bases outside the gene matches: 2.

The rearrangement uses TRBV2 and TRBJ2-1; perhaps TRBD2 as D (7 bases). This CDR3 is 16 amino acids long. Trimming shortened V by 9 bases and J by 3 bases, and 21 bases separated the two germline ends. The V gene's germline CDR1 is SNHLY and CDR2 FYNNEI. This chain's CDR3 is CARTTLGGLSYNEQFF. The CDR3 DNA reads TGTGCCAGGACTACACTGGGGGGGCTTAGCTACAATGAGCAGTTCTTC.

This rearrangement joins TRBV6-1 to TRBJ1-5; D is perhaps TRBD1 (5 bases). CDR1 and CDR2 from the germline V gene are MNHNS and SASEGT. The CDR3 is made up of 14 amino acids. With 8 bases removed from V and 0 bases from J, the gap between germline ends came to 11 bases. As DNA, the CDR3 is TGTGCCAGCCTCAGGGCTGATAGCAATCAGCCCCAGCATTTT. Its translation: CASLRADSNQPQHF.

Worth noting for this clone: Other DNA sequences in this sample translate to the same CDR3. The chain carries TRBV11-2 and TRBJ1-6; no firm D call. Per the germline V gene, CDR1 is SGHAT and CDR2 is FQNNGV. This CDR3 is 13 amino acids long. Trimming took off 3 bases at V and 3 bases at J, with 3 bases between the two ends. The chain's CDR3 is CASSLDYNSPLHF. CDR3 DNA: TGTGCCAGCAGCTTGGACTATAATTCACCCCTCCACTTT. Looking up the rest from reference TRBV11-2 and TRBJ1-6 gives the full variable domain: EAGVAQSPRYKIIEKRQSVAFWCNPISGHATLYWYQQILGQGPKLLIQFQNNGVVDDSQLPKDRFSAERLKGVDSTLKIQPAKLEDSAVYLCASSLDYNSPLHFGNGTRLTVT.

V is TRBV7-9 and J is TRBJ2-1; D gene unclear. Deletions cut 2 bases from V and 4 bases from J, with 9 bases between. Per germline, CDR1 SEHNR and CDR2 FQNEAQ (reference sequence). CDR3 length equals 14 residues. In DNA form, the CDR3 reads TGTGCCAGCAGCTTATTCCAGGAATACAATGAGCAGTTCTTC. This encodes CASSLFQEYNEQFF. Full variable domain (remainder filled in from reference TRBV7-9 and TRBJ2-1): DTGVSQNPRHKITKRGQNVTFRCDPISEHNRLYWYRQTLGQGPEFLTYFQNEAQLEKSRLLSDRFSAERPKGSFSTLEIQRTEQGDSAMYLCASSLFQEYNEQFFGPGTRLTVL.